The next 18 T cell receptor beta chains were all read from a single sample in a study of graft-versus-host responses after intestinal transplantation. The antigens for these receptors are not known. Profiling relied on immunoSEQ multiplex PCR, and the TCRdb table lists in-frame clones only, not all of them. The repertoire holds about 120,000 clones, with 90% as singletons. The material sequenced was unstimulated CD4+ T cells sorted from spleen or lymph node cells, taken before intestinal transplant. Every receptor here comes from a human donor who received an intestinal transplant.

V usage is TRBV10-3 and J usage is TRBJ2-5; 10 nucleotides align to TRBD1. Losses at the gene ends were 3 bases for V and 2 bases for J; bases not matched to a gene: 12. This CDR3 has 18 residues. Germline V lookup: CDR1 ENHRY, CDR2 SYGVKD. The chain's CDR3 is CAISDPGTGERKQETQYF. The CDR3 coding sequence is TGTGCCATCAGTGACCCGGGGACAGGGGAAAGGAAGCAAGAGACCCAGTACTTC.

The chain has TRBV6-6 and TRBJ1-3; 7 positions agree with TRBD1. The CDR3 totals 14 residues. Germline CDR1 and CDR2: MNHNY and SVGAGI (reference sequence). V dropped 2 bases and J dropped 11; count of bases not matched to a gene: 9. CDR3 sequence reads: CASSYETGFSAIYF. CDR3 nucleotides: TGTGCCAGCAGTTACGAGACAGGGTTTAGCGCCATATATTTT.

V gene TRBV6-6 combines with J gene TRBJ2-2; D unresolved. The germline gives CDR1 MNHNY, CDR2 SVGAGI (reference sequence). The V end lost 2 bases, the J end lost 3 bases, and 10 bases lay between the germline ends. The CDR3 runs 15 residues. The CDR3 sequence: CASSYTHQDTGELFF. In DNA form, the CDR3 reads TGTGCCAGCAGTTACACACACCAGGACACCGGGGAGCTGTTTTTT.

This clone was recorded once. The chain recombines TRBV6-4 with TRBJ1-2; D is uncertain. With 7 bases removed from V and 0 bases from J, the gap between germline ends came to 12 bases. CDR3 size: 14 residues. Germline CDR1 reads MRHNA; CDR2 reads SNTAGT. The CDR3 DNA sequence: TGTGCCAGCATAGGCAGCGAGACTAACTATGGCTACACCTTC. Its protein product is CASIGSETNYGYTF.

The chain links TRBV5-6 to TRBJ2-2; D is possibly TRBD2 (5 bases). The V and J ends lost 0 bases and 11 bases respectively, with 8 bases between them. Per germline, CDR1 SGHDT and CDR2 YYEEEE. This CDR3 has 12 amino acids. CDR3 amino acids: CASSLEREELFF. CDR3 in DNA: TGTGCCAGCAGCTTGGAGAGGGAAGAGCTGTTTTTT.

The rearrangement links TRBV4-3 to TRBJ2-7; TRBD1 is a possible D gene (5 bases). The germline V gene encodes CDR1 LGHNA and CDR2 YSLEER. The CDR3 is 15 residues long. Between the trimmed V and J ends, which lost 2 bases and 3 bases, there was a span of 14 bases. The CDR3 spells CASSQRAGHNYEQYF. The DNA of the CDR3 is TGCGCCAGCAGCCAAAGAGCTGGACACAACTACGAGCAGTACTTC.

V usage is TRBV5-1 and J usage is TRBJ1-1; 11 nucleotides align to TRBD1. With V trimmed by 4 bases and J by 5 bases, 7 bases remained unmatched. The CDR3 spans 15 residues. Germline CDR1 SGHRS, CDR2 YFSETQ. The DNA of the CDR3 is TGCGCCAGCAGCAACCGGGACAGGGGGGGTACTGAAGCTTTCTTT. Translation: CASSNRDRGGTEAFF.

The CDR3 nucleotides read TGTGCCAGCAGCCGTCCTGGCGGAGCCGCAGATACGCAGTATTTT. Translating gives CASSRPGGAADTQYF. This chain uses TRBV9 with TRBJ2-3; D remains unclear. The germline V gene encodes CDR1 SGDLS and CDR2 YYNGEE. The CDR3 sequence is 15 residues long. The V gene lost 4 bases and the J gene lost 4 bases, with 16 bases spanning the gap.

The J gene is TRBJ2-5, the V gene TRBV7-2; 7 bases agree with TRBD2. This CDR3 region has 14 residues. V gave up 6 bases and J gave up 4 bases; unmatched junction bases: 8. CDR1 and CDR2 (germline): SGHTA, FQGNSA. CDR3: CASSSRTRAETQYF. DNA of the CDR3: TGTGCCAGCAGTTCCAGGACTAGGGCAGAGACCCAGTACTTC. Filled out from reference TRBV7-2 and TRBJ2-5, the complete variable domain reads GAGVSQSPSNKVTEKGKDVELRCDPISGHTALYWYRQSLGQGLEFLIYFQGNSAPDKSGLPSDRFSAERTGGSVSTLTIQRTQQEDSAVYLCASSSRTRAETQYFGPGTRLLVL.

V and J are TRBV28 and TRBJ1-1, with TRBD1 as a possible D gene (5 bases). Germline V gene data show CDR1 as MDHEN and CDR2 as SYDVKM. The CDR3 covers 12 residues. The V end lost 7 bases, the J end lost 4 bases, and 10 bases lay between the germline ends. CDR3 nucleotide sequence: TGTGCCAGCAATCTAAGGGGCACTGAAGCTTTCTTT. This gives the protein CASNLRGTEAFF.

The chain links TRBV10-3 to TRBJ2-1; 10 positions match TRBD2. CDR3 length: 14 residues. The germline CDR1 and CDR2 sequences are ENHRY and SYGVKD. Trimming cost V 7 bases and J 8 bases; bases outside gene matches: 8. The DNA for the CDR3 is TGTGCCATCACAGGGACTAGCGATGACGATGAGCAGTTCTTC. This translates into CAITGTSDDDEQFF.

The chain joins TRBV28 to TRBJ1-5, with TRBD1 matching 7 bases. CDR3 length equals 16 residues. Germline V gene data show CDR1 as MDHEN and CDR2 as SYDVKM. Trimming at V came to 5 bases and at J to 3 bases, leaving 10 bases not matched to a gene. The CDR3 here is CASSHRQGTDNQPQHF. CDR3 nucleotide sequence: TGTGCCAGCAGTCACAGACAGGGTACGGACAATCAGCCCCAGCATTTT.

This clone came up a few times. The chain is built from TRBV5-4 and TRBJ1-3; no definite D call. V lost 4 bases, J lost 3 bases, and 11 bases lay in between. Germline V gives CDR1 SGHNT, CDR2 YYREEE (reference sequence). The CDR3 loop spans 14 amino acids. The CDR3, as DNA: TGTGCCAGCAGCGTCCGGGATATTGGAAACACCATATATTTT. Its protein product is CASSVRDIGNTIYF.

Note on this clone: A junction boundary mismatches the germline segment, possibly from a read error. The chain joins TRBV29-1 to TRBJ2-1; 7 nucleotides agree with TRBD2. The CDR3 contains 10 residues. CDR1 and CDR2 from the germline V gene are SQVTM and ANQGSEA. CDR3 amino acids: CSVVGREFLF. The CDR3 bases are TGCAGCGTTGTAGGGCGGGAGTTTCTCTTC.

V gene TRBV5-1 combines with J gene TRBJ2-1, with 10 bases identical to TRBD2. Germline CDR1 and CDR2: SGHRS and YFSETQ. The length of the CDR3 is 17 residues. V was clipped by 4 bases and J by 8 bases; unmatched bases: 15. CDR3 nucleotide sequence: TGCGCCAGCAGCCTAAATACGGCCGGGACTAGCGTTTATGAGCAGTTCTTC. Its protein is CASSLNTAGTSVYEQFF.

This clone occurred once. V gene TRBV30 combines with J gene TRBJ1-2; TRBD1 aligns across 11 bases. The V gene end was trimmed by 5 bases and the J gene end by 12 bases; junction bases not matched to a gene: 11. CDR1 is GTSNPN, CDR2 SVGIG, per germline (reference sequence). The CDR3 consists of 13 residues. CDR3 nucleotides: TGTGCCTGGTACCTAGGACAGGGGGCGAGCCACACCTTC. Amino acids: CAWYLGQGASHTF.

This chain joins TRBV4-1 and TRBJ1-4; 7 nucleotides match TRBD1. The CDR3 runs to 15 residues. V was pared by 1 base and J by 4 bases, with 3 bases of the junction left unmatched. Germline V gene lookup returns CDR1 MGHRA and CDR2 YSYEKL. This CDR3 is CASSQGRGRNEKLFF. For the CDR3, the DNA is TGCGCCAGCAGCCAAGGTAGGGGGCGTAATGAAAAACTGTTTTTT.

The chain uses TRBV30 and TRBJ1-2; 11 bases map to TRBD1. Germline lookup yields CDR1 GTSNPN and CDR2 SVGIG (reference sequence). The CDR3 sequence is 14 residues long. After removal of 0 bases from V and 4 bases from J, the junction contained 1 base not matched to a gene. The CDR3 bases are TGTGCCTGGAGTGTAGGGACAGGGGGCTATGGCTACACCTTC. This sequence encodes CAWSVGTGGYGYTF.